This passage covers 21 T cell receptor beta chains from one sample sequenced in a study of regulatory T cells in long-lasting Graves disease. Time point meaning: newly diagnosed GD, antithyroid drugs for less than 3 months. TCR sequences were obtained from RNA taken from PBMCs. For TCR beta, libraries came from iRepertoire HTBI primers and Arm-PCR of CDR3 regions. TCRdb reprocessed the multiplex PCR reads with MiXCR, giving one entry per CDR3 protein. The sample has about 430,000 distinct CDR3 sequences; about 15% are singletons. These same data were also listed under a study on T cells in Graves' hyperthyroidism and ophthalmopathy.

This specimen was peripheral blood mononuclear cells (PBMCs), taken at new diagnosis, from a patient treated with antithyroid drugs. All receptors come from a middle-aged woman with Graves disease.

This clonotype was counted at least ten times. The chain couples TRBV11-3 to TRBJ2-7; TRBD2 might be the D (7 bases). Germline V lookup: CDR1 SGHNT, CDR2 YENEEA. The CDR3 loop spans 16 amino acids. The ends were cut back, 7 bases at V and 3 bases at J, with 22 bases in the middle. As DNA, the CDR3 is TGTGCCAGCACCTTGGGGGGGCGGACAGAAGACTACGAGCAGTACTTC. Residues: CASTLGGRTEDYEQYF.

This clonotype was found many times. The chain joins TRBV7-9 to TRBJ2-2; D remains unclear. V lost 11 bases and J 0 bases, leaving 13 bases between the germline ends. Germline V CDR1 and CDR2: SEHNR, FQNEAQ (reference sequence). The CDR3 consists of 14 residues. Here the CDR3 reads CASQGNSNTGELFF. DNA for the CDR3: TGTGCCTCACAAGGGAACTCGAACACCGGGGAGCTGTTTTTT.

The V gene is TRBV6-2 or TRBV6-3, the J gene TRBJ1-4; D not certain. Germline V gives CDR1 MNHEY, CDR2 SVGEGT. Trimming removed 0 bases from V and 6 bases from J, with 11 bases in between. The CDR3 contains 15 residues. DNA of the CDR3: TGTGCCAGCAGTTACTCTAGGTGGGAGGATGAAAAACTGTTTTTT. Translation: CASSYSRWEDEKLFF.

The V and J genes are TRBV7-6 and TRBJ2-5, with 11 nucleotides matching TRBD2. V gave up 6 bases and J gave up 2 bases; unmatched junction bases: 8. The CDR3 length is 16 residues. Germline V gene sequence: CDR1 SGHVS, CDR2 FNYEAQ. CDR3 DNA sequence: TGTGCCAGCAGAAAAACCCTAGCGGGGGGACAAGAGACCCAGTACTTC. Its translation: CASRKTLAGGQETQYF. Complete variable domain (other parts from reference TRBV7-6 and TRBJ2-5): GAGVSQSPRYKVTKRGQDVALRCDPISGHVSLYWYRQALGQGPEFLTYFNYEAQQDKSGLPNDRFSAERPEGSISTLTIQRTEQRDSAMYRCASRKTLAGGQETQYFGPGTRLLVL.

This clonotype was counted at least ten times. V gene TRBV2 combines with J gene TRBJ1-3, with D uncertain. The CDR3 runs 14 residues. Germline V CDR1 and CDR2: SNHLY, FYNNEI. The ends were cut back, 0 bases at V and 4 bases at J, with 7 bases in the middle. The CDR3 region has the DNA TGTGCCAGCAGTGAAGCGCTTCTCGGAAACACCATATATTTT. Its protein is CASSEALLGNTIYF.

The chain joins TRBV20-1 to TRBJ2-1; TRBD2 matches at 10 bases. Germline trimming cut 6 bases from V and 2 bases from J; bases unmatched to any gene: 10. The CDR3 extends over 16 amino acids. Germline values: CDR1 DFQATT, CDR2 SNEGSKA (reference sequence). The CDR3 reads CSAQDLAGVPYNEQFF. The CDR3 nucleotides read TGCAGTGCCCAAGACCTAGCGGGAGTTCCCTACAATGAGCAGTTCTTC.

This clonotype was counted many times. This chain joins TRBV3-1 and TRBJ2-7, with a possible D match to TRBD2 (5 bases). Trimming cost V 4 bases and J 0 bases, with 19 bases left between them. The CDR3 contains 17 residues. From germline, CDR1 is LGHDT and CDR2 YNNKEL (reference sequence). This chain's CDR3 is CASSPTRWETHSYEQYF. DNA of the CDR3: TGTGCCAGCAGCCCTACCCGGTGGGAGACCCACTCCTACGAGCAGTACTTC.

This clonotype was counted at least ten times. The gene calls are TRBV18 and TRBJ2-3; D is perhaps TRBD1 or TRBD2 (6 bases each). V was shortened by 2 bases and J by 4 bases, with 16 bases between the two germline ends. The CDR3 sequence is 16 residues long. Germline values: CDR1 KGHSH, CDR2 LQKENI. The CDR3 here is CASSPFGGSAADTQYF. In DNA form, the CDR3 reads TGTGCCAGCTCACCATTCGGGGGCTCGGCAGCAGATACGCAGTATTTT.

This clonotype was picked up many times. This chain uses TRBV2 with TRBJ2-1; D is ambiguous. The CDR3 runs 15 residues. V lost 11 bases, J lost 0 bases, and 17 bases lay in between. CDR1 is SNHLY, CDR2 FYNNEI, per germline. The CDR3 sequence: CALGRDRSSYNEQFF. CDR3 in DNA: TGTGCCCTAGGTAGAGACCGTAGCTCCTACAATGAGCAGTTCTTC. Full variable domain (rest looked up from reference TRBV2 and TRBJ2-1): EPEVTQTPSHQVTQMGQEVILRCVPISNHLYFYWYRQILGQKVEFLVSFYNNEISEKSEIFDDQFSVERPDGSNFTLKIRSTKLEDSAMYFCALGRDRSSYNEQFFGPGTRLTVL.

This chain connects TRBV24-1 to TRBJ2-7; D may be TRBD1 (6 bases). The CDR3 spans 12 residues. The V end was cut by 4 bases, the J end by 6 bases, with 9 bases between. Germline V CDR1 and CDR2: KGHDR, SFDVKD. CDR3 nucleotide sequence: TGTGCCACCAGTGAAACGGACAGCGAGCAGTACTTC. Amino acids: CATSETDSEQYF.

Many counts were recorded for this clonotype. V usage is TRBV12-3 or TRBV12-4 and J usage is TRBJ2-1; 10 nucleotides line up with TRBD2. The junction had 3 bases not matched to a gene; V was cut back by 8 bases and J by 5 bases. The CDR3 covers 13 residues. In DNA form, the CDR3 reads TGTGCCAGCGGGCTAGCGGGAGACAATGAGCAGTTCTTC. Protein product: CASGLAGDNEQFF.

This clonotype was seen many times. This chain connects TRBV11-2 to TRBJ1-4; no clear D gene. Trimming removed 5 bases at V and 0 bases at J, with 13 bases between. The CDR3 sequence is 16 residues long. Germline CDR1 is SGHAT and CDR2 is FQNNGV. The CDR3 DNA follows: TGTGCCAGCAGCCCGTCAATGGTGACAACTAATGAAAAACTGTTTTTT. Its translation: CASSPSMVTTNEKLFF. Drawing the rest from reference TRBV11-2 and TRBJ1-4, the complete variable domain is EAGVAQSPRYKIIEKRQSVAFWCNPISGHATLYWYQQILGQGPKLLIQFQNNGVVDDSQLPKDRFSAERLKGVDSTLKIQPAKLEDSAVYLCASSPSMVTTNEKLFFGSGTQLSVL.

This clonotype came up a few times. The chain links TRBV27 to TRBJ2-1; D unclear. V lost 2 bases and J lost 0, with 8 bases in between. Germline values: CDR1 MNHEY, CDR2 SMNVEV (reference sequence). The CDR3 consists of 15 residues. CDR3 nucleotides: TGTGCCAGCAGTTTAGTGGGCCGCTCCTACAATGAGCAGTTCTTC. It encodes CASSLVGRSYNEQFF.

This clonotype was detected ten times or more. V and J are TRBV7-9 and TRBJ1-6, with 10 nucleotides matching TRBD1. This CDR3 spans 13 amino acids. CDR1 and CDR2 from the germline V gene are SEHNR and FQNEAQ (reference sequence). V shed 10 bases, J shed 9 bases, and the junction held 6 bases outside the gene matches. CDR3 coding DNA: TGTGCCATCTCGACAGGGGGCGGTTCACCCCTCCACTTT. It is translated as CAISTGGGSPLHF. The entire variable domain, with the rest obtained from reference TRBV7-9 and TRBJ1-6, is as follows: DTGVSQNPRHKITKRGQNVTFRCDPISEHNRLYWYRQTLGQGPEFLTYFQNEAQLEKSRLLSDRFSAERPKGSFSTLEIQRTEQGDSAMYLCAISTGGGSPLHFGNGTRLTVT.

The sample holds many counts of this clonotype. The genes are TRBV11-3 and TRBJ2-5; TRBD2 is a possible D gene (5 bases). CDR1 is SGHNT, CDR2 YENEEA, per germline. Trimming pared 5 bases from V and 0 bases from J, leaving 16 bases between. The CDR3 has 16 residues. In nucleotides, the CDR3 is TGTGCCAGCAGCACCTACAAGGACTTCTACCAAGAGACCCAGTACTTC. This sequence encodes CASSTYKDFYQETQYF.

DNA of the CDR3: TGCAGTGCCGCCGGGACAAACACCGGGGAGCTGTTTTTT. It yields the protein CSAAGTNTGELFF. The chain couples TRBV20-1 to TRBJ2-2; TRBD1 might be the D (6 bases). V lost 6 bases and J 2 bases, leaving 10 bases between the germline ends. Germline CDR1 is DFQATT and CDR2 is SNEGSKA (reference sequence). The length of the CDR3 is 13 residues.

This clonotype was seen many times. This chain connects TRBV6-1 to TRBJ1-1; a possible D gene is TRBD1 (6 bases). CDR1 MNHNS and CDR2 SASEGT come from the germline V gene. CDR3 length: 15 amino acids. The V and J ends lost 5 bases and 6 bases respectively, with 19 bases between them. This chain's CDR3 is CASSLDSPPTAEAFF. The CDR3 DNA follows: TGTGCCAGCAGTCTGGACAGCCCCCCCACCGCTGAAGCTTTCTTT.

The rearrangement joins TRBV29-1 to TRBJ2-7; TRBD2 agrees at 7 bases. The J segment lost 6 bases and the V segment lost 6 bases, leaving 11 bases of the junction unmatched. This CDR3 comprises 13 residues. The germline V gene has CDR1 SQVTM and CDR2 ANQGSEA. CDR3 protein: CSVGGGSGGEQYF. The CDR3 coding sequence is TGCAGCGTCGGCGGAGGGTCGGGAGGCGAGCAGTACTTC.

The chain employs TRBV9 and TRBJ1-2, with TRBD1 as a possible D gene (6 bases). Trimming removed 4 bases from V and 0 bases from J, with 16 bases in between. This CDR3 contains 16 residues. Germline V gives CDR1 SGDLS, CDR2 YYNGEE. In DNA form, the CDR3 reads TGTGCCAGCAGCAGGACAGCCCTTTTCGCTAACTATGGCTACACCTTC. Protein sequence: CASSRTALFANYGYTF.

In its sample, this clonotype was seen many times. V gene TRBV11-2 combines with J gene TRBJ2-7; the D gene could be TRBD1 or TRBD2 (7 bases each). The germline V gene has CDR1 SGHAT and CDR2 FQNNGV. The ends were cut back, 3 bases at V and 1 base at J, with 13 bases in the middle. The CDR3 is made up of 15 amino acids. CDR3 in DNA: TGTGCCAGCAGCTTCCCAGGGGGGGTTTCCTACGAGCAGTACTTC. Amino acids: CASSFPGGVSYEQYF.

A word on this clonotype: Its ends do not fully match the called genes, so a read error is possible. V is TRBV27 and J is TRBJ1-2; 10 bases match TRBD1. CDR1 MNHEY and CDR2 SMNVEV come from the germline V gene (reference sequence). The CDR3 contains 14 residues. CDR3: CASRRGTGVGGYPF. CDR3 nucleotides: TGTGCCAGCAGAAGGGGGACAGGGGTGGGAGGCTACCCCTTC.